The TCR beta chain described here comes from a study of PD-L1 blockade in urothelial cancer. At the level of the study: When patients started atezolizumab in 2014, it was given at 1,200 mg intravenously every 3 weeks. Prior chemotherapy regimens per patient numbered 0 to 3. After treatment start, blood was analyzed at 3 weeks (second dose) and at 6 weeks.

This clone was recorded many times. V lost 6 bases and J lost 0, with 10 bases in between. CDR1 and CDR2 from the germline V gene are MNHNS and SASEGT. The CDR3 extends over 14 amino acids. Patient sample counts ranged from 1 to 8, pretreatment and on-treatment. Data came from immunoSEQ multiplex PCR; TCRdb stores just in-frame clones and leaves some out. The sample lists 50,000 or so clones; roughly 77% were seen once. The sample was PBMCs, taken around atezolizumab (anti-PD-L1) treatment. The clonotype was recovered from a man in his 70s with urothelial cancer. The J gene is TRBJ2-3, the V gene TRBV6-1, with D perhaps TRBD1 (5 bases). Here the CDR3 DNA reads TGTGCCAGCAGATGGACACTTAGCACAGATACGCAGTATTTT. Protein sequence: CASRWTLSTDTQYF.